A single sample is the source of the 12 T cell receptor beta chains below, sequenced in a study of cytomegalovirus exposure and HLA in healthy donors. Generated by immunoSEQ multiplex PCR, the TCRdb table keeps only in-frame clones and is missing some. This sample has approximately 46,000 clones, with approximately 90% found just once. Sequences were obtained from PBMCs. Every receptor here comes from a man aged 18 to 30 in good health and CMV-seronegative.

This chain connects TRBV29-1 to TRBJ2-7; 10 bases fit TRBD2. V lost 6 bases and J lost 5; bases outside the gene matches: 7. Per the germline V gene, CDR1 is SQVTM and CDR2 is ANQGSEA. This CDR3 has 13 residues. CDR3 region: CSVSGRALNEQYF. CDR3 coding DNA: TGCAGCGTGAGCGGGAGGGCCCTTAACGAGCAGTACTTC.

The gene calls are TRBV5-4 and TRBJ2-7, with TRBD1 matching 8 bases. With V trimmed by 2 bases and J by 2 bases, 3 bases remained unmatched. Germline values: CDR1 SGHNT, CDR2 YYREEE (reference sequence). This CDR3 region has 14 residues. The CDR3 region is CASSLSGQAYEQYF. The CDR3 coding sequence is TGTGCCAGCAGCTTATCGGGACAGGCCTACGAGCAGTACTTC.

The rearrangement links TRBV29-1 to TRBJ2-1; 10 nucleotides align to TRBD1. Looked up from germline, CDR1 is SQVTM and CDR2 is ANQGSEA. This CDR3 has 13 residues. After removal of 4 bases from V and 3 bases from J, the junction contained 0 bases not matched to a gene. The CDR3 coding sequence is TGCAGCGTTGGGACAGGGGGCTACAATGAGCAGTTCTTC. Translation gives CSVGTGGYNEQFF.

The chain combines TRBV7-2 with TRBJ2-5, with 9 bases aligning to TRBD1. The CDR3 has 14 amino acids. V gave up 6 bases and J gave up 5 bases; unmatched junction bases: 7. CDR1 and CDR2 (germline): SGHTA, FQGNSA. The CDR3 spells CASSRGQGGETQYF. The CDR3 nucleotides are TGTGCCAGCAGTAGGGGACAGGGAGGGGAGACCCAGTACTTC.

The gene calls are TRBV6-5 and TRBJ2-1; D is possibly TRBD2 (6 bases). V dropped 6 bases and J dropped 4 bases, with 13 bases sitting between them. Germline lookup yields CDR1 MNHEY and CDR2 SVGAGI. The CDR3 runs 14 residues. In DNA, the CDR3 is TGTGCCAGCAGCGGAGGGCAGGGTTACAATGAGCAGTTCTTC. It encodes CASSGGQGYNEQFF.

The chain joins TRBV28 to TRBJ2-1; TRBD2 agrees at 7 bases. The CDR3 consists of 14 residues. Germline values: CDR1 MDHEN, CDR2 SYDVKM. V dropped 5 bases and J dropped 8; count of bases not matched to a gene: 9. The CDR3 nucleotides read TGTGCCAGCAGTAAGGCGGGAGAGCTCCATGAGCAGTTCTTC. As protein: CASSKAGELHEQFF.

V is TRBV28 and J is TRBJ1-5; 9 positions agree with TRBD1. The CDR3 consists of 15 residues. Germline V gene lookup returns CDR1 MDHEN and CDR2 SYDVKM. The V and J ends lost 9 bases and 7 bases, in that order; junction bases with no gene match: 13. CDR3 residues: CASQGSATGGQPQHF. In nucleotides, the CDR3 is TGTGCCAGTCAGGGTAGCGCGACAGGGGGACAGCCCCAGCATTTT. The variable domain in full, completed from reference TRBV28 and TRBJ1-5, reads DVKVTQSSRYLVKRTGEKVFLECVQDMDHENMFWYRQDPGLGLRLIYFSYDVKMKEKGDIPEGYSVSREKKERFSLILESASTNQTSMYLCASQGSATGGQPQHFGDGTRLSIL.

Only a few counts were recorded for this clone. The chain joins TRBV28 to TRBJ2-7, with D perhaps matching TRBD2 (6 bases). The CDR3 is 12 residues long. Trimming cost V 8 bases and J 3 bases, with 11 bases left between them. CDR1 MDHEN and CDR2 SYDVKM come from the germline V gene. The CDR3 nucleotides read TGTGCCAGCCGGGACTCCCGCTACGAGCAGTACTTC. Protein sequence: CASRDSRYEQYF.

This chain joins TRBV6-1 and TRBJ2-3; 7 nucleotides match TRBD2. The CDR3 is 15 amino acids. Germline CDR1 MNHNS, CDR2 SASEGT. The junction had 10 bases not matched to a gene; V was cut back by 3 bases and J by 7 bases. CDR3 residues: CASSDEGGSAHTQYF. The CDR3 nucleotides read TGTGCCAGCAGTGATGAAGGCGGGAGCGCCCATACGCAGTATTTT.

The chain links TRBV29-1 to TRBJ2-5, with 10 nucleotides matching TRBD2. Germline CDR1 is SQVTM and CDR2 is ANQGSEA. The CDR3 runs to 15 residues. V lost 2 bases, J lost 5 bases, and 8 bases stayed unmatched. CDR3 DNA: TGCAGCGTTGAACTCTCTAGCGGGAGATTGGAGACCCAGTACTTC. It yields the protein CSVELSSGRLETQYF.

The chain is built from TRBV2 and TRBJ2-7, with D perhaps TRBD1 (5 bases). With 6 bases removed from V and 3 bases from J, the gap between germline ends came to 21 bases. This CDR3 region has 16 residues. Germline CDR1 is SNHLY and CDR2 is FYNNEI. The CDR3, as DNA: TGTGCCAGCAGAGACGTCGTAGGGGTTTGGGGCTACGAGCAGTACTTC. Its translation is CASRDVVGVWGYEQYF.

The chain carries TRBV4-1 and TRBJ2-7; possibly TRBD2 for D (5 bases). V was trimmed by 4 bases and J by 2 bases, leaving 18 bases between them. Germline V CDR1 and CDR2: MGHRA, YSYEKL. The CDR3 is 16 residues long. The CDR3 loop is CASSRSTGGTPYEQYF. In DNA form, the CDR3 reads TGCGCCAGCAGCCGGAGTACTGGAGGCACCCCCTACGAGCAGTACTTC.